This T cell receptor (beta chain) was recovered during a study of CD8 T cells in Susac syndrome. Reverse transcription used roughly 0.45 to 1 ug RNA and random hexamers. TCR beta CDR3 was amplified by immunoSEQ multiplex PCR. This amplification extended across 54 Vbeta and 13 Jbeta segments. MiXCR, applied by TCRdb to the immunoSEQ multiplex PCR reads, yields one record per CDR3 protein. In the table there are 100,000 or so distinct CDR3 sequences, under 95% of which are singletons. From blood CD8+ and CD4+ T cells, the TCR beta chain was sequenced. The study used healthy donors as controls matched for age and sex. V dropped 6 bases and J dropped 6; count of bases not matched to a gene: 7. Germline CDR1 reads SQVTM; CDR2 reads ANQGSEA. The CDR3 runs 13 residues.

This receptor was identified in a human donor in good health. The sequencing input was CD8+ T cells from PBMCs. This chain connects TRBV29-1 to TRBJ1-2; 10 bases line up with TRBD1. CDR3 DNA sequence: TGCAGCGTCGGGAAAGGACAGGGGGATGGCTACACCTTC. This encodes CSVGKGQGDGYTF.